Detailed here is one T cell receptor beta chain. This table comes from immunoSEQ multiplex PCR, and its TCRdb copy is limited to in-frame clones, with some not included. The profile shows roughly 58,000 clones, around 87% of them singletons. This entry is derived from a study of control samples from healthy donors and cancer patients. This CDR3 has 15 residues. Germline V gene lookup returns CDR1 SNHLY and CDR2 FYNNEI. Unmatched junction bases numbered 8, after V lost 6 bases and J lost 4 bases. The sequence came from an older woman with lung cancer. Sequenced sample: PBMCs. The rearrangement uses TRBV2 and TRBJ1-1, with 10 bases that match TRBD1. The CDR3 DNA reads TGTGCCAGCAGCGCCTCCGGGACAGGGGCCACTGAAGCTTTCTTT. This sequence encodes CASSASGTGATEAFF.